These T cell receptor beta chains were read from a single sample in a study of cytomegalovirus exposure and HLA in healthy donors. Assay used: immunoSEQ multiplex PCR; TCRdb lists only in-frame clones, some missing. Among some 120,000 clones, about 80% were seen once, and the ten largest hold about 3.5%. Input material: PBMCs. The receptors derive from a man aged 25-45 years in good health and CMV-seronegative. Each CDR3 is given with its conserved first and last residue. The D gene is left open where the match is weak. Clone size appears in some rows only: once, few, many, or a class for an expanded clone.

V gene	D gene	clone size	CDR3 length	J gene	CDR3 protein	CDR3 DNA
TRBV7-9	TRBD2	.	18	TRBJ2-1	CASGLLAGESSSYNEQFF	TGTGCCTCCGGACTACTAGCGGGAGAATCTAGCTCCTACAATGAGCAGTTCTTC
TRBV10-1	TRBD1	.	13	TRBJ2-1	CASSGQGGNEQFF	TGCGCCAGCAGTGGACAGGGTGGGAATGAGCAGTTCTTC
TRBV28	.	few	12	TRBJ2-5	CASRGGQETQYF	TGTGCCAGCCGAGGGGGCCAAGAGACCCAGTACTTC
TRBV9	TRBD2	few	16	TRBJ2-5	CASSSSGGALQETQYF	TGTGCCAGCAGTTCTAGCGGGGGGGCCCTTCAGGAGACCCAGTACTTC
TRBV21-1	.	.	17	TRBJ2-4	CASSTLRGQGAKNIQYF	TGTGCCAGCAGCACCCTTAGGGGGCAGGGAGCCAAAAACATTCAGTACTTC
TRBV28	TRBD2	.	17	TRBJ2-2	CASSFLAGGPRAGELFF	TGTGCCAGCAGTTTTCTAGCGGGAGGGCCTCGGGCCGGGGAGCTGTTTTTT
TRBV19	.	.	16	TRBJ2-2	CASSVPLGSNTGELFF	TGTGCCAGTAGTGTTCCACTAGGCTCCAACACCGGGGAGCTGTTTTTT
TRBV30	TRBD1	.	13	TRBJ1-5	CAWTNRGREPQHF	TGTGCCTGGACTAACAGGGGGCGAGAGCCCCAGCATTTT
TRBV5-4	.	.	13	TRBJ1-3	CASSQKSGNTIYF	TGTGCCAGCAGCCAGAAATCTGGAAACACCATATATTTT
TRBV6-1	.	.	15	TRBJ2-7	CASSEGAGTPYEQYF	TGTGCCAGCAGTGAGGGAGCCGGGACTCCCTACGAGCAGTACTTC
TRBV7-6	.	.	15	TRBJ1-5	CASSLNSYSNQPQHF	TGTGCCAGCAGCTTAAACAGCTATAGCAATCAGCCCCAGCATTTT
TRBV29-1	.	.	12	TRBJ2-1	CSVEGGPDEQFF	TGCAGCGTTGAGGGGGGGCCGGATGAGCAGTTCTTC
TRBV10-3	.	once	13	TRBJ2-2	CAISEQGYGELFF	TGTGCCATCAGTGAGCAGGGATACGGGGAGCTGTTTTTT
TRBV11-3	TRBD2	few	15	TRBJ2-1	CASSSGTSGNREQFF	TGTGCCAGCAGCTCCGGGACTAGCGGGAACAGGGAGCAGTTCTTC
TRBV11-2	.	.	16	TRBJ2-7	CASSSLVTGVGSEQYF	TGTGCCAGCAGCTCACTCGTGACGGGGGTAGGTTCCGAGCAGTACTTC
TRBV5-4	TRBD1	.	14	TRBJ1-4	CASSRTGLREKLFF	TGTGCCAGCAGCCGGACAGGGTTAAGGGAAAAACTGTTTTTT
TRBV6-1	TRBD1	.	13	TRBJ1-1	CASSDRGGTEAFF	TGTGCCAGCTCGGACAGGGGAGGCACTGAAGCTTTCTTT
TRBV9	.	.	15	TRBJ2-5	CASSVATNLQETQYF	TGTGCCAGCAGCGTAGCGACAAATTTGCAAGAGACCCAGTACTTC
TRBV30	TRBD2	.	16	TRBJ2-2	CAWTSGAGGPTGELFF	TGTGCCTGGACCTCCGGGGCGGGGGGACCTACCGGGGAGCTGTTTTTT
TRBV6-1	TRBD1	few	14	TRBJ2-7	CASSEDGQGNEQYF	TGTGCCAGCAGTGAAGACGGACAGGGTAACGAGCAGTACTTC